These T cell receptor beta chains were read from a single sample in a study of Tregs in tolerant kidney transplant recipients. TCRdb keeps only in-frame clones here, not all; method: immunoSEQ multiplex PCR. The sample carries tens of thousands of clones, roughly 93% recorded once. The sample in question was CD4+ T cells from blood (PBMCs), obtained 12 months after the transplant. The receptor source for this set is a human patient who received a combined kidney and bone marrow transplant. Some T cells may arise from the graft donor. The CDR3 runs from the conserved cysteine through the conserved F or W. The D gene is left open where the match is weak. Some rows have no size entry. The others give once, few or many, or a class for an expanded clone.

CDR3: CASSLLAILHTGELFF
DNA: TGTGCCAGCAGTTTATTGGCCATTCTTCACACCGGGGAGCTGTTTTTT
J: TRBJ2-2
V: TRBV27
D: .
size: .

CDR3: CSVSQGNSNQPQHF
DNA: TGCAGCGTAAGCCAGGGGAATAGCAATCAGCCCCAGCATTTT
J: TRBJ1-5
V: TRBV29-1
D: .
size: .

CDR3: CARPGGSSSYNEQFF
DNA: TGTGCCAGGCCAGGGGGCTCGAGCTCCTACAATGAGCAGTTCTTC
J: TRBJ2-1
V: TRBV19
D: TRBD1
size: .

CDR3: CASSQALTSGTYEQYF
DNA: TGCGCCAGCAGCCAAGCTTTGACTAGCGGAACCTACGAGCAGTACTTC
J: TRBJ2-7
V: TRBV4-1
D: TRBD2
size: .

CDR3: CASSQGRTGRYEKLFF
DNA: TGCGCCAGCAGCCAAGGCCGGACAGGGAGGTACGAAAAACTGTTTTTT
J: TRBJ1-4
V: TRBV4-3
D: TRBD1
size: .

CDR3: CASSPTIGAPEAFF
DNA: TGTGCCAGCAGCCCCACGATAGGGGCTCCTGAAGCTTTCTTT
J: TRBJ1-1
V: TRBV9
D: .
size: .

CDR3: CASSTRTAYEQYF
DNA: TGTGCCAGCAGCACTCGGACAGCCTACGAGCAGTACTTC
J: TRBJ2-7
V: TRBV5-5
D: .
size: .

CDR3: CASSQAQGAGYGYTF
DNA: TGTGCCAGCAGCCAAGCCCAGGGGGCTGGCTATGGCTACACCTTC
J: TRBJ1-2
V: TRBV14
D: TRBD1
size: .

CDR3: CASSGKHTGVQRTQYF
DNA: TGTGCCAGCAGTGGCAAGCATACGGGGGTGCAACGTACGCAGTATTTT
J: TRBJ2-3
V: TRBV28
D: .
size: .

CDR3: CASSLYLAGGLSYNEQFF
DNA: TGTGCCAGCAGCTTGTACCTAGCGGGGGGGCTGTCCTACAATGAGCAGTTCTTC
J: TRBJ2-1
V: TRBV5-5
D: TRBD2
size: .

CDR3: CASSTGTGFHNEQFF
DNA: TGTGCCAGCAGCACCGGGACAGGGTTCCACAATGAGCAGTTCTTC
J: TRBJ2-1
V: TRBV27
D: TRBD1
size: .

CDR3: CAWTNRGRGNTEAFF
DNA: TGTGCCTGGACCAACAGGGGGCGCGGAAACACTGAAGCTTTCTTT
J: TRBJ1-1
V: TRBV30
D: TRBD1
size: .

CDR3: CASSQEQREYYEQYF
DNA: TGCGCCAGCAGCCAAGAACAGCGGGAGTACTACGAGCAGTACTTC
J: TRBJ2-7
V: TRBV4-3
D: TRBD2
size: .

CDR3: CASSHKQGRGTGELFF
DNA: TGTGCCAGCAGCCATAAACAGGGACGGGGCACCGGGGAGCTGTTTTTT
J: TRBJ2-2
V: TRBV5-6
D: .
size: .

CDR3: CSVGMAGGLHGYTF
DNA: TGCAGCGTTGGAATGGCAGGGGGCCTTCATGGCTACACCTTC
J: TRBJ1-2
V: TRBV29-1
D: TRBD1
size: once

CDR3: CASSTGASSYGYTF
DNA: TGTGCCAGTAGTACAGGGGCGTCTTCCTATGGCTACACCTTC
J: TRBJ1-2
V: TRBV19
D: .
size: .

CDR3: CATSRTGVTEAFF
DNA: TGTGCCACCAGCAGGACAGGGGTGACTGAAGCTTTCTTT
J: TRBJ1-1
V: TRBV15
D: TRBD1
size: .

CDR3: CASSPGTPSYNEQFF
DNA: TGTGCCAGCAGTCCCGGGACTCCTTCCTACAATGAGCAGTTCTTC
J: TRBJ2-1
V: TRBV27
D: .
size: once

CDR3: CASSLDRGRDSPLHF
DNA: TGCGCCAGCAGCCTTGACAGGGGGCGAGATTCACCCCTCCACTTT
J: TRBJ1-6
V: TRBV5-1
D: TRBD1
size: .

CDR3: CASSWDGGYEQYF
DNA: TGTGCCAGCAGTTGGGACGGGGGCTACGAGCAGTACTTC
J: TRBJ2-7
V: TRBV27
D: .
size: .

CDR3: CSVGTGGSAKNIQYF
DNA: TGCAGCGTTGGTACAGGGGGGTCCGCCAAAAACATTCAGTACTTC
J: TRBJ2-4
V: TRBV29-1
D: TRBD1
size: .

CDR3: CAWSGGQLPNEKLFF
DNA: TGTGCCTGGAGTGGGGGACAGCTCCCTAATGAAAAACTGTTTTTT
J: TRBJ1-4
V: TRBV30
D: TRBD1
size: .

CDR3: CASSRSGSPNEQFF
DNA: TGTGCCAGCAGTCGGAGCGGCTCACCCAATGAGCAGTTCTTC
J: TRBJ2-1
V: TRBV27
D: .
size: .